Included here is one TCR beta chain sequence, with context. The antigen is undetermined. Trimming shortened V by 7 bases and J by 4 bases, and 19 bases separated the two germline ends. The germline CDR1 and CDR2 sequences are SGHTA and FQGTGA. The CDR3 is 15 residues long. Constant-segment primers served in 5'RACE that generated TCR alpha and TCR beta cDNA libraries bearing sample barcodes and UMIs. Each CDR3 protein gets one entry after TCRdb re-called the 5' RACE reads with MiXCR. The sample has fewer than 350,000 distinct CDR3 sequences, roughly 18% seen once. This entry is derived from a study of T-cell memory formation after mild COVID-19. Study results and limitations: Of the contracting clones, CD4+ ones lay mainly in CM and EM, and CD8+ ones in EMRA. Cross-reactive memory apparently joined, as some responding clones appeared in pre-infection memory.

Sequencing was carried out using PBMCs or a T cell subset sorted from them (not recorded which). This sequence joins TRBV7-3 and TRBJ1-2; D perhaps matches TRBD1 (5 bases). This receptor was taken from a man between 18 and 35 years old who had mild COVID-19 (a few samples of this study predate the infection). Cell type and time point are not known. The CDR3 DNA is TGTGCCAGCACCCCCCGCTCAGGGAGCGGCTATGGCTACACCTTC. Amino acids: CASTPRSGSGYGYTF.